The 2 T cell receptor beta chains given below trace back to one sample, sequenced in a study of siplizumab effects on memory and regulatory T cells. Repertoires were generated with immunoSEQ multiplex PCR, while TCRdb's copy carries only in-frame clones and drops some. The sample records about 100,000 clones, more than 90% being singletons. Sequenced sample: CD4+ T cells sorted from blood. These receptors originate from a human donor in good health.

The chain recombines TRBV2 with TRBJ1-6, with D tentatively TRBD1 (6 bases). CDR3 length: 14 residues. V lost 6 bases, J lost 7 bases, and 13 bases lay in between. CDR1 and CDR2 (germline): SNHLY, FYNNEI. The CDR3: CASSSGTPNSPLHF. CDR3 bases: TGTGCCAGCAGCTCCGGGACACCAAATTCACCCCTCCACTTT.

This chain joins TRBV9 and TRBJ2-3; possibly TRBD1 or TRBD2 for D (6 bases each). This CDR3 has 15 amino acids. The germline CDR1 and CDR2 sequences are SGDLS and YYNGEE. V shed 0 bases and J shed 8 bases, with 16 bases lying between them. The CDR3 loop reads CASSVVGGPQGTQYF. CDR3 DNA: TGTGCCAGCAGCGTAGTAGGGGGGCCCCAAGGTACGCAGTATTTT.